The 28 T cell receptor beta chains below all came from one sample that was sequenced in a study of OX40 agonist ivuxolimab in advanced cancers. Using immunoSEQ multiplex PCR, the repertoire was profiled, and TCRdb retains in-frame clones only, with some absent. The sample lists tens of thousands of clones, roughly 89% occurring once. The sample consisted of CD4+ or CD8+ T cells sorted from blood, taken in a trial of the OX40 agonist ivuxolimab. Receptors were obtained from an adult with an advanced solid tumor such as melanoma, head and neck, liver or kidney cancer.

The chain combines TRBV4-1 with TRBJ2-3; D is unclear. This CDR3 is 13 amino acids long. The germline V and J ends were trimmed by 8 bases and 6 bases, with 15 bases remaining between them. The germline V gene has CDR1 MGHRA and CDR2 YSYEKL. CDR3 nucleotide sequence: TGCGCCAGCGGACCGAACCTTTGGGATACGCAGTATTTT. Its translation: CASGPNLWDTQYF.

The chain carries TRBV6-6 and TRBJ2-1, with 7 bases aligning to TRBD1. The trim removed 7 bases at V and 7 bases at J, leaving 10 bases unmatched. CDR3 length: 14 residues. Per the germline V gene, CDR1 is MNHNY and CDR2 is SVGAGI (reference sequence). CDR3 in amino acids: CASTPTGSLNEQFF. The CDR3 DNA sequence: TGTGCCAGCACCCCGACAGGGTCCCTTAATGAGCAGTTCTTC.

As to this clone: Other DNA variants within this sample encode the same CDR3. The chain employs TRBV7-9 and TRBJ2-2, with a possible D match to TRBD2 (7 bases). The CDR3 is 17 residues long. Germline lookup yields CDR1 SEHNR and CDR2 FQNEAQ (reference sequence). The V and J ends lost 5 bases and 7 bases respectively, with 23 bases between them. CDR3 nucleotides: TGTGCCAGCAGCCTCAAACGAGGGGGAGGGAACGTCGGGGAGCTGTTTTTT. Protein sequence: CASSLKRGGGNVGELFF.

V and J are TRBV28 and TRBJ2-2; D is possibly TRBD2 (6 bases). The CDR3 covers 14 residues. The V end lost 2 bases, the J end lost 7 bases, and 11 bases lay between the germline ends. Germline V gene sequence: CDR1 MDHEN, CDR2 SYDVKM. The CDR3 loop reads CASSLPRRDGELFF. The CDR3 bases are TGTGCCAGCAGTTTACCGCGGAGGGACGGGGAGCTGTTTTTT.

The chain carries TRBV19 and TRBJ1-2; 9 bases match TRBD1. Germline loops: CDR1 LNHDA, CDR2 SQIVND (reference sequence). The V segment lost 4 bases and the J segment 4 bases; nucleotides outside the gene matches: 7. The CDR3 has 15 residues. Here the CDR3 DNA reads TGTGCCAGTAGTAAGCGGGACAGGGTTTCCTATGGCTACACCTTC. It yields the protein CASSKRDRVSYGYTF.

Here the CDR3 DNA reads TGTGCCAGCAGCCCTGAGGGAGGGGCGGGCTACGAGCAGTACTTC. Translation gives CASSPEGGAGYEQYF. The rearrangement links TRBV5-5 to TRBJ2-7; 7 nucleotides line up with TRBD2. The V and J ends lost 4 bases and 3 bases, in that order; junction bases with no gene match: 10. From germline, CDR1 is SGHKS and CDR2 YYEKEE (reference sequence). The CDR3 spans 15 residues.

This chain links TRBV5-1 with TRBJ2-5; 7 nucleotides align to TRBD1. Germline values: CDR1 SGHRS, CDR2 YFSETQ. The V and J ends lost 4 bases and 2 bases, in that order; junction bases with no gene match: 5. The CDR3 is 14 residues long. CDR3 nucleotides: TGCGCCAGCAGCCGAAGACAGGGACAAGAGACCCAGTACTTC. This gives the protein CASSRRQGQETQYF.

V usage is TRBV2 and J usage is TRBJ1-2; TRBD1 matches 9 bases. After removal of 7 bases from V and 4 bases from J, the junction contained 4 bases not matched to a gene. CDR3 length: 13 amino acids. The germline gives CDR1 SNHLY, CDR2 FYNNEI. CDR3 sequence (DNA): TGTGCCAGCAAGCCGGGACAGGGCTATGGCTACACCTTC. This gives the protein CASKPGQGYGYTF.

The rearrangement joins TRBV20-1 to TRBJ1-6, with TRBD1 matching 7 bases. Germline V gives CDR1 DFQATT, CDR2 SNEGSKA (reference sequence). CDR3 size: 11 residues. Trimming removed 6 bases from V and 11 bases from J; junction bases left unmatched: 4. The CDR3: CSAQGDPPLHF. The CDR3 DNA is TGCAGTGCCCAGGGGGACCCACCCCTCCACTTT.

This clone came up a few times. The chain links TRBV6-1 to TRBJ1-6; 7 positions match TRBD1. CDR3 length: 13 amino acids. The J segment lost 3 bases and the V segment lost 8 bases, leaving 1 base of the junction unmatched. Germline V lookup: CDR1 MNHNS, CDR2 SASEGT. The DNA of the CDR3 is TGTGCCAGCCGGGACAGCTATAATTCACCCCTCCACTTT. Protein sequence: CASRDSYNSPLHF.

The rearrangement links TRBV11-2 to TRBJ2-7; 12 bases fit TRBD2. V lost 6 bases to trimming and J lost 0 bases; unmatched junction nucleotides: 3. CDR1 SGHAT and CDR2 FQNNGV come from the germline V gene. The CDR3 covers 15 residues. CDR3 loop: CASSTTSGSSYEQYF. The CDR3 DNA follows: TGTGCCAGCAGTACGACTAGCGGGAGCTCCTACGAGCAGTACTTC.

V gene TRBV28 combines with J gene TRBJ2-2; D call uncertain. The CDR3 is 13 amino acids. Per the germline V gene, CDR1 is MDHEN and CDR2 is SYDVKM. The V and J ends lost 8 bases and 8 bases respectively, with 15 bases between them. The CDR3 loop reads CASYDSMTGELFF. Written as DNA, the CDR3 is TGTGCCAGCTACGATTCCATGACGGGGGAGCTGTTTTTT.

The CDR3 sequence is CASSFNREETQYF. CDR3 sequence (DNA): TGTGCCAGCAGCTTTAACAGGGAAGAGACCCAGTACTTC. V is TRBV11-2 and J is TRBJ2-5, with D possibly being TRBD1 (6 bases). CDR3 length: 13 residues. Trimming took 3 bases from V and 3 from J, leaving 8 bases between them. CDR1 and CDR2 from the germline V gene are SGHAT and FQNNGV. The full variable domain, completed using reference TRBV11-2 and TRBJ2-5, is EAGVAQSPRYKIIEKRQSVAFWCNPISGHATLYWYQQILGQGPKLLIQFQNNGVVDDSQLPKDRFSAERLKGVDSTLKIQPAKLEDSAVYLCASSFNREETQYFGPGTRLLVL.

V and J are TRBV5-4 and TRBJ1-2, with D unresolved. The CDR3 sequence is 12 residues long. CDR1 is SGHNT, CDR2 YYREEE, per germline (reference sequence). The V gene lost 1 base and the J gene lost 3 bases, with 4 bases spanning the gap. The CDR3 here is CASSLRDYGYTF. CDR3 DNA sequence: TGTGCCAGCAGCTTGAGGGACTATGGCTACACCTTC. The full variable domain, completed using reference TRBV5-4 and TRBJ1-2, is ETGVTQSPTHLIKTRGQQVTLRCSSQSGHNTVSWYQQALGQGPQFIFQYYREEENGRGNFPPRFSGLQFPNYSSELNVNALELDDSALYLCASSLRDYGYTFGSGTRLTVV.

V usage is TRBV5-6 and J usage is TRBJ1-2, with 8 bases matching TRBD1. The CDR3 is 17 amino acids. The V segment lost 1 base and the J segment 5 bases; nucleotides outside the gene matches: 13. Looked up from germline, CDR1 is SGHDT and CDR2 is YYEEEE. CDR3 loop: CASSLKVGTGGKYGYTF. The CDR3 nucleotides are TGTGCCAGCAGCTTGAAAGTGGGTACAGGGGGAAAGTATGGCTACACCTTC.

The V gene is TRBV28, the J gene TRBJ2-1; maybe TRBD1 (6 bases). The CDR3 is 12 amino acids. Between the trimmed V and J ends, which lost 6 bases and 10 bases, there was a span of 13 bases. Germline loops: CDR1 MDHEN, CDR2 SYDVKM. CDR3 DNA: TGTGCCAGCAGGGTGGGGGCACAGGAGCAGTTCTTC. As protein: CASRVGAQEQFF. Together with reference TRBV28 and TRBJ2-1, the CDR3 gives the full variable domain: DVKVTQSSRYLVKRTGEKVFLECVQDMDHENMFWYRQDPGLGLRLIYFSYDVKMKEKGDIPEGYSVSREKKERFSLILESASTNQTSMYLCASRVGAQEQFFGPGTRLTVL.

V and J are TRBV29-1 and TRBJ1-1; D uncertain. V was shortened by 0 bases and J by 5 bases, with 10 bases between the two germline ends. This CDR3 comprises 13 residues. Per germline, CDR1 SQVTM and CDR2 ANQGSEA. CDR3 sequence: CSVEDRINTEAFF. CDR3 coding DNA: TGCAGCGTTGAAGATCGAATTAATACTGAAGCTTTCTTT.

The V gene is TRBV4-2, the J gene TRBJ1-2; D might be TRBD1 (6 bases). CDR1 is LGHNA and CDR2 is YNFKEQ in the germline V gene. This CDR3 comprises 16 residues. V lost 5 bases, J lost 4 bases, and 20 bases lay in between. Written as DNA, the CDR3 is TGTGCCAGCAGCTTGGCAGCGGGGACATTGGGCTATGGCTACACCTTC. Protein product: CASSLAAGTLGYGYTF.

The V gene is TRBV5-4, the J gene TRBJ1-2, with 9 bases lining up with TRBD1. Per germline, CDR1 SGHNT and CDR2 YYREEE (reference sequence). The ends lost 5 bases at V and 8 bases at J; junction bases unmatched: 10. The CDR3 sequence is 14 residues long. CDR3 DNA sequence: TGTGCCAGCAGACGCACAGGGGGCGCCCCGGGCTACACCTTC. Protein sequence: CASRRTGGAPGYTF.

CDR3 amino acids: CSVTSGGGTEAFF. Here the CDR3 DNA reads TGCAGCGTCACATCGGGTGGAGGGACTGAAGCTTTCTTT. This chain uses TRBV29-1 with TRBJ1-1, with unresolved D. Germline-derived CDR1 and CDR2 are SQVTM and ANQGSEA. The CDR3 contains 13 residues. V gave up 6 bases and J gave up 5 bases, with 16 bases separating them. The full variable domain, rest sourced from reference TRBV29-1 and TRBJ1-1, is SAVISQKPSRDICQRGTSLTIQCQVDSQVTMMFWYRQQPGQSLTLIATANQGSEATYESGFVIDKFPISRPNLTFSTLTVSNMSPEDSSIYLCSVTSGGGTEAFFGQGTRLTVV.

This clone was detected a few times. One end of the junction fails to match germline, which may point to a read error. J is TRBJ1-1 and V is TRBV6-1, with no clear D. Germline-derived CDR1 and CDR2 are MNHNS and SASEGT. The CDR3 totals 11 residues. The CDR3 DNA is TGTGCCACCAAGGAGAACGCTGAAGCTTTCTTT. Translated: CATKENAEAFF.

This rearrangement joins TRBV5-1 to TRBJ2-5; D might be TRBD1 or TRBD2, each matching 6 bases. The V gene's germline CDR1 is SGHRS and CDR2 YFSETQ. Trimming removed 3 bases at V and 4 bases at J, with 10 bases between. The CDR3 has 13 residues. CDR3 region: CASSSGGRETQYF. The CDR3 region has the DNA TGCGCCAGCAGCTCCGGGGGCCGAGAGACCCAGTACTTC.

This clone was seen just once. V gene TRBV28 combines with J gene TRBJ1-2; 9 positions match TRBD1. Germline V CDR1 and CDR2: MDHEN, SYDVKM. This CDR3 is 15 amino acids long. Trimming removed 5 bases from V and 4 bases from J; junction bases left unmatched: 8. The chain's CDR3 is CASSPRDRESYGYTF. In nucleotides, the CDR3 is TGTGCCAGCAGTCCGAGGGACAGGGAAAGCTATGGCTACACCTTC.

This clone showed up just once. The chain joins TRBV7-9 to TRBJ2-4, with TRBD1 as a possible D gene (5 bases). This CDR3 contains 15 residues. Germline CDR1 SEHNR, CDR2 FQNEAQ (reference sequence). V dropped 2 bases and J dropped 4 bases, with 12 bases sitting between them. CDR3 in DNA: TGTGCCAGCAGCTTATCGGGTAACAGGAAAAACATTCAGTACTTC. Amino acid sequence: CASSLSGNRKNIQYF.

The chain links TRBV19 to TRBJ2-5, with D maybe TRBD2 (6 bases). Trimming pared 1 base from V and 5 bases from J, leaving 11 bases between. This CDR3 is built from 14 residues. Germline V gene lookup returns CDR1 LNHDA and CDR2 SQIVND (reference sequence). DNA for the CDR3: TGTGCCAGTAGTATAGGGAGGGAACGGGAGACCCAGTACTTC. This translates into CASSIGRERETQYF.

The chain carries TRBV4-1 and TRBJ2-7, with TRBD1 matching 12 bases. From germline, CDR1 is MGHRA and CDR2 YSYEKL. V gave up 4 bases and J gave up 2 bases; unmatched junction bases: 6. The CDR3 is 16 residues long. The DNA for the CDR3 is TGCGCCAGCAGCCGGCCCGGGACAGGGGGCGCCTACGAGCAGTACTTC. Encoded protein: CASSRPGTGGAYEQYF.

In this sample, this clone turned up once. The chain is built from TRBV10-3 and TRBJ1-5; 9 nucleotides align to TRBD1. The CDR3 loop spans 15 amino acids. Unmatched junction bases numbered 7, after V lost 10 bases and J lost 0 bases. Germline values: CDR1 ENHRY, CDR2 SYGVKD. This CDR3 is CATTPGQGSNQPQHF. The CDR3 region has the DNA TGTGCCACTACCCCGGGACAGGGTAGCAATCAGCCCCAGCATTTT.

This chain uses TRBV29-1 with TRBJ2-3; TRBD2 aligns across 10 bases. The CDR3 has 15 amino acids. Germline V gene lookup returns CDR1 SQVTM and CDR2 ANQGSEA. V gave up 7 bases and J gave up 1 base; unmatched junction bases: 8. The CDR3, as DNA: TGCAGCGCGATGAAAGCGGGGGGGCGCACAGATACGCAGTATTTT. Amino acids: CSAMKAGGRTDTQYF.